This section outlines one TCR beta chain sequence together with its context. Its specificity is not known. J was trimmed by 8 bases and V by 2 bases; bases with no gene match: 12. The CDR3 runs to 16 residues. From germline, CDR1 is SGHRS and CDR2 YFSETQ. This sample was taken from a study of T cells after yellow fever vaccination. Whole-study results and caveats: Clones that expanded after primary vaccination mostly reappeared after the booster (roughly 96% CD4, approximately 85% CD8). A minor fraction of clonotypes spanned both CD4 and CD8 compartments.

One entry per CDR3 protein results from TCRdb running MiXCR on the 5' RACE reads. The sample has 130,000 or so distinct CDR3 sequences; 13% to 15% are singletons. This sequence was found in a man younger than 30 who received the YFV17D yellow fever vaccine. This chain connects TRBV5-1 to TRBJ1-1, with 10 nucleotides matching TRBD1. Sequenced material: CD8+ T cells sorted from PBMCs, taken 5 days after the yellow fever booster vaccination. The chain's CDR3 is CASSFMTGGAGAEAFF. In DNA, the CDR3 is TGCGCCAGCAGCTTCATGACAGGGGGCGCGGGAGCCGAAGCTTTCTTT.